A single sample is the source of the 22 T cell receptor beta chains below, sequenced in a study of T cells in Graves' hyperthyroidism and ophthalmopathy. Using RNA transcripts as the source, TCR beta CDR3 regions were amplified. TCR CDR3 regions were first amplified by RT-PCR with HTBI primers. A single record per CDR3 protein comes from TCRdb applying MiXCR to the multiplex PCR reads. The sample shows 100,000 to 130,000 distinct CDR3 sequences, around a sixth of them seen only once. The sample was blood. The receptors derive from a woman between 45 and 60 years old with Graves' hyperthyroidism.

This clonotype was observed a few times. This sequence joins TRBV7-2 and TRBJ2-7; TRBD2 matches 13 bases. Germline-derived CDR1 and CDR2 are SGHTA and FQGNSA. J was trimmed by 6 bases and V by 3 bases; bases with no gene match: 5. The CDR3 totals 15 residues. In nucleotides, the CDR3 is TGTGCCAGCAGCTTCGGACTAGCGGGGGTTAGCGAGCAGTACTTC. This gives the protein CASSFGLAGVSEQYF.

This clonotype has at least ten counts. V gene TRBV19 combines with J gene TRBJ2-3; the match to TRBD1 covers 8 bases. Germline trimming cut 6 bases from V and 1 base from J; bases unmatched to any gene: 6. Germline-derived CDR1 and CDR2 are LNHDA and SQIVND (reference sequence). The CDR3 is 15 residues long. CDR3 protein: CASRSRGRGTDTQYF. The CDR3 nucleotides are TGTGCCAGTAGGTCCAGGGGGCGAGGCACAGATACGCAGTATTTT.

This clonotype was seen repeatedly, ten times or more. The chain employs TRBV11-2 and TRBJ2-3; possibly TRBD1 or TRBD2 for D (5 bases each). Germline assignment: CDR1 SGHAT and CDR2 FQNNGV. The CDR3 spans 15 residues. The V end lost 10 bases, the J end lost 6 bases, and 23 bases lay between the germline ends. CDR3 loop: CATHALGTRGDTQYF. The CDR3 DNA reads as TGTGCCACCCATGCTCTCGGGACCCGCGGGGATACGCAGTATTTT.

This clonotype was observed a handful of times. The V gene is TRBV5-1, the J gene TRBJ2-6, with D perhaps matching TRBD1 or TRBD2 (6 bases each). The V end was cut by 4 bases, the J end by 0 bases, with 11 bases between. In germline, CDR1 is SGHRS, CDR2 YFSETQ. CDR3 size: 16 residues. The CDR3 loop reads CASSPGADSGANVLTF. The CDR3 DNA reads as TGCGCCAGCAGCCCGGGGGCGGACTCTGGGGCCAACGTCCTGACTTTC.

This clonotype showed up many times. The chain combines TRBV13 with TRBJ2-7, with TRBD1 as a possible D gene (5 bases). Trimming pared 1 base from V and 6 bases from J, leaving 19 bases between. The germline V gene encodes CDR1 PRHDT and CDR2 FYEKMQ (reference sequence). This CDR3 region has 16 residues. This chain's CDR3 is CASSLEVKRQTFEQYF. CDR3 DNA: TGTGCCAGCAGCTTAGAGGTGAAGAGACAGACATTCGAGCAGTACTTC.

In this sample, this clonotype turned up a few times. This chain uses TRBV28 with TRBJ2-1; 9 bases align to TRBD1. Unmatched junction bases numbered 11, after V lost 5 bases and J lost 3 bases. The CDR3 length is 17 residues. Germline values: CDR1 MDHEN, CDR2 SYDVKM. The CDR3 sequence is CASSPTGGRGLYNEQFF. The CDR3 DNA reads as TGTGCCAGCAGTCCAACAGGGGGCAGGGGGCTCTACAATGAGCAGTTCTTC.

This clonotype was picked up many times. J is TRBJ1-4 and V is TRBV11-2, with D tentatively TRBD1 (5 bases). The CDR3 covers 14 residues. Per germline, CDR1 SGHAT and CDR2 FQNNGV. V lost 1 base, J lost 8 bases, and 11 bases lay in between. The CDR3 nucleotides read TGTGCCAGCAGCTTAGGGGGGGTTGGAGAAAAACTGTTTTTT. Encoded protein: CASSLGGVGEKLFF.

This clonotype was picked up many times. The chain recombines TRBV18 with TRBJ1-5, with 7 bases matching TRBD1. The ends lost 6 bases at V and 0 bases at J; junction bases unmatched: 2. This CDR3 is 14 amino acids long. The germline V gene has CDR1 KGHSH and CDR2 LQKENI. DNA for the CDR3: TGTGCCAGCTCCCACAGGGGTAGCAATCAGCCCCAGCATTTT. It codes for CASSHRGSNQPQHF.

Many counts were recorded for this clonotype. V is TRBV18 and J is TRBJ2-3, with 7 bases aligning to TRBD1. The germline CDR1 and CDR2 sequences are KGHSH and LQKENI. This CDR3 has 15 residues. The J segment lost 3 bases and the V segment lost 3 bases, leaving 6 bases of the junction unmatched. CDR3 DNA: TGTGCCAGCTCACCCGGACAGGTCGGGACAGATACGCAGTATTTT. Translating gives CASSPGQVGTDTQYF. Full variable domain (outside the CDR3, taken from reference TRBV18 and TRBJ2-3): NAGVMQNPRHLVRRRGQEARLRCSPMKGHSHVYWYRQLPEEGLKFMVYLQKENIIDESGMPKERFSAEFPKEGPSILRIQQVVRGDSAAYFCASSPGQVGTDTQYFGPGTRLTVL.

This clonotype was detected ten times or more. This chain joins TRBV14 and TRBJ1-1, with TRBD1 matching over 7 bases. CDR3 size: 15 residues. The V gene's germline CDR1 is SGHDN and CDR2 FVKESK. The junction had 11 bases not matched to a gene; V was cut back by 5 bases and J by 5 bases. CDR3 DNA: TGTGCCAGCAGCACCTACCGGGACAGAGCGACTGAAGCTTTCTTT. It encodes CASSTYRDRATEAFF.

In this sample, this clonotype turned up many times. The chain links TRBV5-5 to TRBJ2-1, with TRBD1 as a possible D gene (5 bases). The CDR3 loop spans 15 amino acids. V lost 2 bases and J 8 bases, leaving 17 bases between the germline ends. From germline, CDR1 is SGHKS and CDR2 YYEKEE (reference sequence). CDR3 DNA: TGTGCCAGCAGCTTCCTTCCGGACACTTGGGATGAGCAGTTCTTC. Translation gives CASSFLPDTWDEQFF.

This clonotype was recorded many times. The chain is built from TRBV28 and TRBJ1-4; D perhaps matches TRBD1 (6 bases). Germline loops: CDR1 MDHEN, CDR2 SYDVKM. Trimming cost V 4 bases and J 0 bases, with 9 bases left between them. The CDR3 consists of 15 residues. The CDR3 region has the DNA TGTGCCAGCAGTTCCCGGACAGCAACTAATGAAAAACTGTTTTTT. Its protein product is CASSSRTATNEKLFF.

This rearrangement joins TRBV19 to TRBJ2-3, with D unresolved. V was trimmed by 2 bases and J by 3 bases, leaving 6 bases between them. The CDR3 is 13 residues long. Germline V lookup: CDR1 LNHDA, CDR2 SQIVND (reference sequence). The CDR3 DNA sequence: TGTGCCAGTAGTATATTCCTAACAGATACGCAGTATTTT. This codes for CASSIFLTDTQYF.

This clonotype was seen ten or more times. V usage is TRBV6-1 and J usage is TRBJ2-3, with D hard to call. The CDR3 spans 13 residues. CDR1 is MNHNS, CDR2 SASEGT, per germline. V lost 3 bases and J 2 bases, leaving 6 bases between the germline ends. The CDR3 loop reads CASSDGNTDTQYF. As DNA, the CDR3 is TGTGCCAGCAGTGATGGCAACACAGATACGCAGTATTTT.

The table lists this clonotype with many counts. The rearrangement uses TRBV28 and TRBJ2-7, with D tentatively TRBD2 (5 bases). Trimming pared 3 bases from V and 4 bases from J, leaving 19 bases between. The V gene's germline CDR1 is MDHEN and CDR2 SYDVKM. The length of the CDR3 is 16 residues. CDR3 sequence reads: CASSLGTASTFYEQYV. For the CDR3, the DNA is TGTGCCAGCAGTTTGGGCACAGCTAGCACCTTTTACGAGCAGTACGTC.

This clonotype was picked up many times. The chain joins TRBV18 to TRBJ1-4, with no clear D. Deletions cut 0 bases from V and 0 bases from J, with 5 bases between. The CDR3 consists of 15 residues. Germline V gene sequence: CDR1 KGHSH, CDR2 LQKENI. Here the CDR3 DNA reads TGTGCCAGCTCACCACCAACGGCAACTAATGAAAAACTGTTTTTT. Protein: CASSPPTATNEKLFF.

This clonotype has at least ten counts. CDR3 sequence reads: CASSPREAGGPYEQYF. The CDR3 DNA reads TGTGCCAGCAGCCCCCGGGAAGCGGGGGGCCCCTACGAGCAGTACTTC. The chain links TRBV13 to TRBJ2-7; 9 nucleotides match TRBD2. Trimming removed 5 bases from V and 2 bases from J; junction bases left unmatched: 10. This CDR3 is 16 amino acids long. Germline lookup yields CDR1 PRHDT and CDR2 FYEKMQ (reference sequence).

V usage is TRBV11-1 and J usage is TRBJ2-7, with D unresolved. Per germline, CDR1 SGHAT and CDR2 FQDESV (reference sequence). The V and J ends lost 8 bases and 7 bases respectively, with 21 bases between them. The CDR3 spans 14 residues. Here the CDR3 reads CASRPGGAKGEQYF. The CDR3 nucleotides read TGTGCCAGCCGGCCGGGCGGAGCTAAGGGAGAGCAGTACTTC. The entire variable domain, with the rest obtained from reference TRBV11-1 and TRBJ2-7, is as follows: EAEVAQSPRYKITEKSQAVAFWCDPISGHATLYWYRQILGQGPELLVQFQDESVVDDSQLPKDRFSAERLKGVDSTLKIQPAELGDSAMYLCASRPGGAKGEQYFGPGTRLTVT.

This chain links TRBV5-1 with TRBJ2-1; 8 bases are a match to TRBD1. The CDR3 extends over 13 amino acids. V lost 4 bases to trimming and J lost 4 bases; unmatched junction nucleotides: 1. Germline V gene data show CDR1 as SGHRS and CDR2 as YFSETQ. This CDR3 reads CASSRDRYNEQFF. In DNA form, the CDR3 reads TGCGCCAGCAGCCGGGACAGGTACAATGAGCAGTTCTTC.

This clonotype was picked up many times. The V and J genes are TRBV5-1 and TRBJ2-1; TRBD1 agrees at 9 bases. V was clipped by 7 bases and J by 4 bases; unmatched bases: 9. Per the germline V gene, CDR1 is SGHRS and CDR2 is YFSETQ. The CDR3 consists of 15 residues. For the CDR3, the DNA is TGCGCCAGCGGACCCGGGACAGGGTTATACAATGAGCAGTTCTTC. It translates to CASGPGTGLYNEQFF. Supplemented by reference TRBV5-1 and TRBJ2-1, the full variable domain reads KAGVTQTPRYLIKTRGQQVTLSCSPISGHRSVSWYQQTPGQGLQFLFEYFSETQRNKGNFPGRFSGRQFSNSRSEMNVSTLELGDSALYLCASGPGTGLYNEQFFGPGTRLTVL.

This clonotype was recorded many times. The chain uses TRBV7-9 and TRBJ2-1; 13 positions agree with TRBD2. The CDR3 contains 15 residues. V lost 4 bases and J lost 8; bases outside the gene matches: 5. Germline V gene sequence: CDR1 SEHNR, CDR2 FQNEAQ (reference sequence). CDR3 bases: TGTGCCAGCAGCTCCGGGACTAGCGGGAAAGATGAGCAGTTCTTC. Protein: CASSSGTSGKDEQFF. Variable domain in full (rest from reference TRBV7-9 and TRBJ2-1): DTGVSQNPRHKITKRGQNVTFRCDPISEHNRLYWYRQTLGQGPEFLTYFQNEAQLEKSRLLSDRFSAERPKGSFSTLEIQRTEQGDSAMYLCASSSGTSGKDEQFFGPGTRLTVL.

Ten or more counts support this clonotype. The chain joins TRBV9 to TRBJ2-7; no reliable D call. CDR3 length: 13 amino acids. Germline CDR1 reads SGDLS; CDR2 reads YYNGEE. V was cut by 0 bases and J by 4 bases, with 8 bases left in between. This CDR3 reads CASSVDSEYEQYF. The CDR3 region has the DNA TGTGCCAGCAGCGTAGACTCCGAATACGAGCAGTACTTC. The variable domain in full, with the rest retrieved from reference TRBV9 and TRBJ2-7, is DSGVTQTPKHLITATGQRVTLRCSPRSGDLSVYWYQQSLDQGLQFLIQYYNGEERAKGNILERFSAQQFPDLHSELNLSSLELGDSALYFCASSVDSEYEQYFGPGTRLTVT.